The present T cell receptor (beta chain) was sequenced within a study of cytomegalovirus exposure and HLA in healthy donors. The table lists this clone with a count of one. From germline, CDR1 is DFQATT and CDR2 SNEGSKA (reference sequence). The CDR3 has 11 residues. PCR was performed using 60 Vbeta and 13 Jbeta primers. This table comes from immunoSEQ multiplex PCR, and its TCRdb copy is limited to in-frame clones, with some not included. The repertoire holds 12,000 to 15,000 clones, with 60% to 70% as singletons. This clonotype originated in a woman aged 45-60 years in good health and CMV-seropositive. The specimen was PBMCs. This sequence joins TRBV20-1 and TRBJ1-1; possibly TRBD1 for D (6 bases). In DNA, the CDR3 is TGCAGAGTCAGGGGTAACACTGAAGCTTTCTTT. Translating gives CRVRGNTEAFF.